Listed here is a single T cell receptor beta chain. Its antigen is unknown. There are no base qualities to consult, and no much larger clone falls within one base. In the prospective study, participants were 18 to 89 years old, resided in 25 or so geographic areas of the United States, and were enrolled through a virtual design. In the prospective study, cohorts were assigned on the basis of participant-reported clinical history obtained from a screening survey and a study questionnaire. For ImmuneRACE Cohort 3, a participant was defined as recovered based on two consecutive negative NP/OP PCR tests, clearance by a healthcare professional, or resolution of symptoms. In the prospective study, mobile phlebotomists collected whole blood, serum and a nasopharyngeal or oropharyngeal swab from each participant. Prospective study participants could optionally give additional blood draws and questionnaires over an approximately 2-month period. Blood samples from the prospective study were shipped frozen or at room temperature prior to DNA extraction.

These data originate in a study of blood T cell repertoires in COVID-19 (dated by TCRdb to 2020 to 2022). For context, the study as a whole: The collaborator samples originated in the United States, Italy and Spain and spanned the acute and convalescent phases of COVID-19. The prospective study material was composed of cDNA or gDNA derived from T cells, B-cell-depleted T cells, or PBMCs. Subjects who had been exposed to COVID-19, were actively infected with it, or had recovered from it provided the deeply sampled blood TCRbeta repertoires that made up the dataset. The repertoires were released in a freely available public database meant as a resource for research on the immune response to SARS-CoV-2. Samples were obtained from the ongoing ImmuneRACE study (first 160 participants) and from about 1,300 subjects provided by 6 global collaborators. Nearly every sample came with metadata listing a de-identified subject ID, COVID-19 status, age in years and sex. Where available, HLA class I and class II types were taken from metadata supplied by the sample provider and were not determined by assay-based typing. The paper as a whole reports these results and caveats: Clinical and demographic metadata were provided uncurated, with the amount varying by source and participant.

TCRbeta CDR3 regions were amplified from genomic DNA by means of the immunoSEQ Assay, a bias-controlled multiplex PCR. In the source study's methods: The number of nucleated cells in each sample was estimated by amplification of reference gene primers within the assay. To quantify the absolute abundance of each unique TCRbeta CDR3 rearrangement, sequence reads were collapsed and filtered. For each sample, productive Simpson clonality was calculated as the square root of Simpson's diversity index over productive rearrangements. The table comes from immuneACCESS by way of TCRdb, which keeps in-frame sequences with V and J called. Part of the clones is missing from these tables; in studies checked, under half for an unresolved V gene and the rest for unknown reasons. V and J calls and clone size are given by that table; D and trimming were obtained from the DNA. In all, the sample holds about 130,000 clones, and roughly four fifths of those were seen once. The ten largest clones represent about a sixth of the sample.

According to the germline V gene, CDR1 reads SGDLS and CDR2 reads YYNGEE. The CDR3 runs 16 amino acids, cysteine and phenylalanine included. Only the CDR3 part of the read is kept: 48 bases, read in frame from the first base. Deletion took 1 base off V and 2 bases off J, with a span of 14 bases between the germline ends. The clonotype originates from a man aged 25-45 years who had recovered from COVID-19. This chain joins TRBV9 to TRBJ2-3; the D gene is possibly TRBD2, with 5 bases matching. Sequenced: PBMCs or T cells enriched from blood (not recorded which). The CDR3 protein sequence reads: CASSVLAGRATDTQYF. The nucleotide sequence is TGTGCCAGCAGCGTACTGGCGGGTAGGGCCACAGATACGCAGTATTTT. The full variable domain, with segments outside the CDR3 supplied by the reference TRBV9 and TRBJ2-3 proteins, appears as DSGVTQTPKHLITATGQRVTLRCSPRSGDLSVYWYQQSLDQGLQFLIQYYNGEERAKGNILERFSAQQFPDLHSELNLSSLELGDSALYFCASSVLAGRATDTQYFGPGTRLTVL.